This T cell receptor beta chain was identified during a study of neoadjuvant anti-PD-1 for oral cavity cancer. The germline V gene has CDR1 SGHKS and CDR2 YYEKEE (reference sequence). Trimming stripped 4 bases from V and 2 bases from J, with 19 bases between. CDR3 length: 16 residues. Stage II-IVA oral cavity squamous cell carcinoma was new and untreated by systemic or radiation therapy. Only in-frame clones appear in the TCRdb table, and some are missing; sequencing was by immunoSEQ multiplex PCR. The table shows about 13,000 clones, with around 75% occurring only once. This sequence originates from a person aged 35-79 years with oral cavity squamous cell carcinoma. This specimen was PBMCs, taken before nivolumab (anti-PD-1) treatment. The V gene is TRBV5-5, the J gene TRBJ2-7; possible D gene TRBD1, 5 bases. CDR3 protein: CASSLSFSDIAYEQYF. CDR3 DNA: TGTGCCAGCAGCCTCTCTTTCTCGGACATAGCCTACGAGCAGTACTTC. Drawing the rest from reference TRBV5-5 and TRBJ2-7, the complete variable domain is DAGVTQSPTHLIKTRGQQVTLRCSPISGHKSVSWYQQVLGQGPQFIFQYYEKEERGRGNFPDRFSARQFPNYSSELNVNALLLGDSALYLCASSLSFSDIAYEQYFGPGTRLTVT.